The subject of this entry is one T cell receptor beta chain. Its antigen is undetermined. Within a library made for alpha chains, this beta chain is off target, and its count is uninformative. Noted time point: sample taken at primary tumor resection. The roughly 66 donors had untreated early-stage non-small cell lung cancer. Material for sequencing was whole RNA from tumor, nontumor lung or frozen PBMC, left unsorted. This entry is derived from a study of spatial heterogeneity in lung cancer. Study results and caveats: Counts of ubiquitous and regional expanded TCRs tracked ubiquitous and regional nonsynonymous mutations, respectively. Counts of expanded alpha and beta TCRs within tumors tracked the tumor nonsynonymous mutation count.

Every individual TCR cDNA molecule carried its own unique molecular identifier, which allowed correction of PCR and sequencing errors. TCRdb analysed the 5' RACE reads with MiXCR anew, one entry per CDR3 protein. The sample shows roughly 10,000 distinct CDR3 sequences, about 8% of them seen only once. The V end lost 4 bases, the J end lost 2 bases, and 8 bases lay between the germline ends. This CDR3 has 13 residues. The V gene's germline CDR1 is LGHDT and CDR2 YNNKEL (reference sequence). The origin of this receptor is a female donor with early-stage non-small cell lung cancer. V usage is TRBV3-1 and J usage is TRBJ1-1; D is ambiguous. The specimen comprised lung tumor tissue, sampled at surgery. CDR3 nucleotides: TGTGCCAGCAGCCCCGGAATAAACACTGAAGCTTTCTTT. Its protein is CASSPGINTEAFF.